The entry below gives a single TCR beta chain sequence along with its context. These data are taken from a study of blood T cell repertoires in COVID-19. Overall study: The samples span acute and convalescent COVID-19 from the United States, Italy and Spain. Nucleic acid was either cDNA or gDNA, and it came from T cells, B-cell-depleted T cells, or PBMCs.

The V gene lost 6 bases and the J gene lost 7 bases, with 18 bases spanning the gap. This CDR3 has 14 residues. In germline, CDR1 is SNHLY, CDR2 FYNNEI. In the source study's methods: Counts of nucleated cells, estimated from reference gene primer amplification, were obtained. Sequencing used immunoSEQ multiplex PCR; TCRdb keeps in-frame clones, though not all of them. D and trimming come from the DNA, and the V and J calls and clone size come from that table. The profile shows approximately 240,000 clones, around 87% of them singletons. Participant ages covered 18 to 89 years across 25 or so US areas.

The clonotype was recovered from a woman aged 30 to 39 with acute COVID-19. This chain joins TRBV2 and TRBJ1-1; D uncertain. Sequencing was performed on PBMCs or T cells enriched from blood (not recorded which). The CDR3 here is CASSTLTTENEAFF. CDR3 coding DNA: TGTGCCAGCAGCACCCTTACTACTGAGAATGAAGCTTTCTTT.